This T cell receptor beta chain was observed in a study of T cell responses to AZD1222 COVID-19 vaccine. CDR3 size: 16 residues. CDR1 is KGHDR, CDR2 SFDVKD, per germline. V was pared by 4 bases and J by 2 bases, with 14 bases between. Only in-frame clones appear in the TCRdb table, and some are missing; sequencing was by immunoSEQ multiplex PCR. The sample includes 100,000 to 150,000 clones, 85% to 90% seen only once; the top ten take around 30%. The sequence was obtained from an adult in good health. The chain employs TRBV24-1 and TRBJ2-1; D perhaps matches TRBD1 (6 bases). Sequences were derived from peripheral blood, sampled on day 0 of AZD1222 vaccination. The CDR3 loop is CATSDSGRGTYNEQFF. CDR3 nucleotides: TGTGCCACCAGTGACTCGGGCAGGGGAACCTACAATGAGCAGTTCTTC.